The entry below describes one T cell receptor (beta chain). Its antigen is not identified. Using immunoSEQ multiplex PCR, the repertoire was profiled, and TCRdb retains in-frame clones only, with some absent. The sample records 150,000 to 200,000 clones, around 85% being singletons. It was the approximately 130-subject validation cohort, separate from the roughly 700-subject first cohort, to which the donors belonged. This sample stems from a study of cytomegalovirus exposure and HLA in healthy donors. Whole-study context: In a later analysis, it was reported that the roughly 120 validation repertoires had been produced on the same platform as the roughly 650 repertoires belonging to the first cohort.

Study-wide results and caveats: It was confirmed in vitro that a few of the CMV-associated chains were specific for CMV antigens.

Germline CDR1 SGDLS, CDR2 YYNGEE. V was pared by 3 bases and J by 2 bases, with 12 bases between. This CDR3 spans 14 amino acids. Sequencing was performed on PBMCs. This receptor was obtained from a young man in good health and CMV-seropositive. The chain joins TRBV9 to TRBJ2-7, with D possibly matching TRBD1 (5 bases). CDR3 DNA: TGTGCCAGCAGCGAGGGGCGTCTGACCTACGAGCAGTACTTC. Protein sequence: CASSEGRLTYEQYF.